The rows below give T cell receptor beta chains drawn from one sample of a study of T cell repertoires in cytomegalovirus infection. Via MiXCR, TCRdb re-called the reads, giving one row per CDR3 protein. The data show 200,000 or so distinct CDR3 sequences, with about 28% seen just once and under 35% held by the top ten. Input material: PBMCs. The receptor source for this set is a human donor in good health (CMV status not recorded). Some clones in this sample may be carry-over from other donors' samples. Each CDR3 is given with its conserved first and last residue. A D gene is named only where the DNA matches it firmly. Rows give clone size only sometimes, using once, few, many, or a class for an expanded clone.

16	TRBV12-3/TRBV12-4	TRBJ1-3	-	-	CASSLTPGEAGNTIYF	TGTGCCAGCAGTTTGACCCCAGGGGAAGCTGGAAACACCATATATTTT
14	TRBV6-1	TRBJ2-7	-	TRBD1	CASSGQGWTYEQYF	TGTGCCAGCAGTGGACAGGGGTGGACCTACGAGCAGTACTTC
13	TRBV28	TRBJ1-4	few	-	CASSVLGDEKLFF	TGTGCCAGCAGCGTCCTGGGGGATGAAAAACTGTTTTTT
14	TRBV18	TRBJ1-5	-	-	CASSPGPQNQPQHF	TGTGCCAGCTCACCGGGACCGCAAAATCAGCCCCAGCATTTT
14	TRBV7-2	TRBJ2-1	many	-	CASKSALEYNEQFF	TGTGCCAGCAAGTCGGCGTTGGAGTACAATGAGCAGTTCTTC
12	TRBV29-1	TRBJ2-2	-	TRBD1	CSVGQGNGELFF	TGCAGCGTGGGACAGGGGAACGGGGAGCTGTTTTTT
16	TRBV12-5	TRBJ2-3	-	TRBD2	CASGWLRGGQGDTQYF	TGTGCTAGTGGTTGGTTACGGGGGGGCCAAGGAGATACGCAGTATTTT
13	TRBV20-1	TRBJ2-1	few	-	CGGGASAYNEQFF	TGCGGTGGGGGGGCGTCTGCCTACAATGAGCAGTTCTTC
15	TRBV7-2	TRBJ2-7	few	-	CASSLALGTKHEQYF	TGTGCCAGCAGCTTAGCCCTAGGGACAAAGCACGAGCAGTACTTC
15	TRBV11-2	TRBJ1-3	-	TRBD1	CASSSGTGRGNTIYF	TGTGCCAGCAGCTCCGGGACAGGGCGTGGAAACACCATATATTTT
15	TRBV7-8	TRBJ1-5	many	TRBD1	CASSLDRGPWQPQHF	TGTGCCAGCAGTTTGGACAGGGGGCCTTGGCAGCCCCAGCATTTT
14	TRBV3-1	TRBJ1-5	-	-	CASSQGVGGQPQHF	TGTGCCAGCAGCCAAGGAGTGGGGGGTCAGCCCCAGCATTTT
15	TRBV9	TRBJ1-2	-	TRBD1	CASSVGQGAVYGYTF	TGTGCCAGCAGCGTAGGACAGGGGGCTGTATATGGCTACACCTTC
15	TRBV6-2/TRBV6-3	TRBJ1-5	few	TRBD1	CASSRDSSYNQPQHF	TGTGCCAGCAGCCGGGACAGTAGCTACAATCAGCCCCAGCATTTT
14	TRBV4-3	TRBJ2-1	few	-	CASSLGQGNNEQFF	TGCGCCAGCAGCCTCGGGCAGGGGAATAATGAGCAGTTCTTC
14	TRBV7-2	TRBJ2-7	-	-	CASSLRGTSYEQYF	TGTGCCAGCAGCTTAAGGGGCACCTCCTACGAGCAGTACTTC
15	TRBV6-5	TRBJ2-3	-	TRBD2	CASSYGTSGTDTQYF	TGTGCCAGCAGTTACGGGACTAGCGGCACAGATACGCAGTATTTT
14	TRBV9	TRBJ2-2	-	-	CASSPGPATGELFF	TGTGCCAGCAGCCCTGGGCCCGCCACCGGGGAGCTGTTTTTT
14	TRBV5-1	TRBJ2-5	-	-	CASSFRNVQETQYF	TGCGCCAGCAGCTTCCGTAACGTACAAGAGACCCAGTACTTC
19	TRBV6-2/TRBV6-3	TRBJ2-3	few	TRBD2	CASSPPGLAGGASTDTQYF	TGTGCCAGCAGTCCACCGGGACTAGCGGGGGGAGCTAGCACAGATACGCAGTATTTT
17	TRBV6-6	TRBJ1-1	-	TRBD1	CASTLQGQGGIGTEAFF	TGTGCCAGCACCCTCCAGGGACAGGGAGGGATTGGCACTGAAGCTTTCTTT
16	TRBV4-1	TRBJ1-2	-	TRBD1	CASSQDRTGVDYGYTF	TGCGCCAGCAGCCAAGATAGGACAGGGGTTGACTATGGCTACACCTTC
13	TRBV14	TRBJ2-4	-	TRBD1	CASSQARGRIQYF	TGTGCCAGCAGCCAGGCCAGGGGGCGCATTCAGTACTTC
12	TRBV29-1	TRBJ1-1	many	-	CSALERNTEAFF	TGCAGCGCCTTAGAGAGGAACACTGAAGCTTTCTTT
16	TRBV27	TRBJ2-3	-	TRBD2	CASSSGLAGGADTQYF	TGTGCCAGCAGTTCGGGACTAGCGGGGGGGGCAGATACGCAGTATTTT
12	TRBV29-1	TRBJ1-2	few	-	CSVGYREEGYTF	TGCAGCGTTGGGTACAGGGAAGAAGGCTACACCTTC
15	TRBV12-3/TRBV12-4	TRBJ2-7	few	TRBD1	CASSLRDRGTDEQYF	TGTGCCAGCAGTTTACGGGACAGGGGGACGGACGAGCAGTACTTC
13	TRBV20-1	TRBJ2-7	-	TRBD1	CSAPGTGPHEQYF	TGCAGTGCTCCCGGGACAGGGCCCCACGAGCAGTACTTC
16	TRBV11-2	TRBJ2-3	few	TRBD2	CASTSELAGVEDTQYF	TGTGCCAGCACCTCAGAACTAGCGGGGGTAGAAGATACGCAGTATTTT
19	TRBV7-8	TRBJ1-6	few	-	CASSLVLGRVSRGNSPLHF	TGTGCCAGCAGCTTAGTTCTTGGTAGGGTCTCCCGTGGTAATTCACCCCTCCACTTT
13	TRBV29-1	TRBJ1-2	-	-	CSVERPRHYGYTF	TGCAGCGTTGAACGACCCAGACACTATGGCTACACCTTC
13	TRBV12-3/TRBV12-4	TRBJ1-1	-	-	CASSYTENTEAFF	TGTGCCAGCAGTTATACCGAGAACACTGAAGCTTTCTTT
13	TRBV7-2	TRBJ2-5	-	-	CASSAARGETQYF	TGTGCCAGCAGCGCGGCTAGAGGGGAGACCCAGTACTTC
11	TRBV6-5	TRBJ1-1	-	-	CASSSDREAFF	TGTGCCAGCAGTAGCGACAGGGAAGCTTTCTTT
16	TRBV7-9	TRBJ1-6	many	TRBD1	CASSEQPGQKDSPLHF	TGTGCCAGCAGCGAGCAACCGGGACAGAAAGATTCACCCCTCCACTTT
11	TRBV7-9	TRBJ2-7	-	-	CAGGGVYEQYF	TGTGCCGGTGGTGGTGTTTACGAGCAGTACTTC
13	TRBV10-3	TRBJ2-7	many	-	CAISEGSSYEQYF	TGTGCCATCAGTGAGGGGTCCTCCTACGAGCAGTACTTC
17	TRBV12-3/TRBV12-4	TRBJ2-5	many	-	CASSLVATLGPQETQYF	TGTGCCAGCAGTTTAGTAGCCACGCTCGGACCCCAAGAGACCCAGTACTTC
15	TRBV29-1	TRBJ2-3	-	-	CSVEASSRGTDTQYF	TGCAGCGTTGAAGCTTCATCCCGGGGCACAGATACGCAGTATTTT
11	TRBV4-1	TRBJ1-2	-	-	CASSQAYGYTF	TGCGCCAGCAGCCAAGCTTATGGCTACACCTTC
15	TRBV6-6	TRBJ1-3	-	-	CASRPGPRGGNTIYF	TGTGCCAGCAGGCCGGGTCCCCGGGGAGGAAACACCATATATTTT
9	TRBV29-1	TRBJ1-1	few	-	CSVLPEAFF	TGCAGCGTACTCCCTGAAGCTTTCTTT
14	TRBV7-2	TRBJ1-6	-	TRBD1	CASSLRQGTQPLHF	TGTGCCAGCAGCTTAAGACAGGGAACCCAACCCCTCCACTTT
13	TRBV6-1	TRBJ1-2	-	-	CASRQASNYGYTF	TGTGCCAGCAGACAGGCCTCTAACTATGGCTACACCTTC
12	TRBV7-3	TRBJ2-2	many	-	CASSRITGELFF	TGTGCCAGCAGCCGAATCACCGGGGAGCTGTTTTTT
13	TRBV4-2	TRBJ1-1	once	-	CASSQEPGTEAFF	TGTGCCAGCAGCCAAGAGCCTGGCACTGAAGCTTTCTTT
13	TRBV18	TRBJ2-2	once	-	CASSPAATGELFF	TGTGCCAGCTCACCCGCGGCTACCGGGGAGCTGTTTTTT
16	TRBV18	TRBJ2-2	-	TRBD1	CASSPAGTENTGELFF	TGTGCCAGCTCACCAGCCGGGACAGAGAACACCGGGGAGCTGTTTTTT
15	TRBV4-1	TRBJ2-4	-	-	CASSQEWTGQNIQYF	TGCGCCAGCAGCCAAGAGTGGACGGGGCAAAACATTCAGTACTTC
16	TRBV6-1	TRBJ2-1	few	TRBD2	CASRKYGAGGANEQFF	TGTGCCAGCAGAAAGTACGGGGCCGGGGGGGCCAATGAGCAGTTCTTC
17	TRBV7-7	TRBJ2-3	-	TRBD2	CASSPSLTSGGADTQYF	TGTGCTAGCAGCCCAAGCCTGACTAGCGGGGGTGCAGATACGCAGTATTTT
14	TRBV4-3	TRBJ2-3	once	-	CASSQELRVDTQYF	TGCGCCAGCAGCCAGGAATTAAGGGTAGATACGCAGTATTTT
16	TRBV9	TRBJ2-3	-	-	CASSVPRDGVGDTQYF	TGTGCCAGCAGCGTTCCCCGGGACGGCGTAGGAGATACGCAGTATTTT
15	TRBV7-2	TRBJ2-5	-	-	CASSVTANGVKTQYF	TGTGCCAGCAGCGTCACAGCAAATGGGGTCAAGACCCAGTACTTC
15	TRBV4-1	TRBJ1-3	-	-	CASSQEGSSGNTIYF	TGCGCCAGCAGCCAGGAGGGAAGCTCTGGAAACACCATATATTTT
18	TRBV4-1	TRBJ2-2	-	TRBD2	CASSLPTSGGLNTGELFF	TGCGCCAGCAGCCTCCCGACTAGCGGGGGCCTTAACACCGGGGAGCTGTTTTTT
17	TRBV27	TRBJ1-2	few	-	CASSLWGSDSNDYGYTF	TGTGCCAGCAGTTTATGGGGATCGGACTCGAACGACTATGGCTACACCTTC
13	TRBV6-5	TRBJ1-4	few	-	CASSYEAGEKLFF	TGTGCCAGCAGTTACGAGGCGGGAGAAAAACTGTTTTTT
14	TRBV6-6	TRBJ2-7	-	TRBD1	CASRLRDRFYEQYF	TGTGCCAGCAGACTACGGGACAGGTTCTACGAGCAGTACTTC